Following are 26 T cell receptor beta chains from one sample sequenced in a study of cytomegalovirus exposure and HLA in healthy donors. Sequencing used immunoSEQ multiplex PCR; TCRdb keeps in-frame clones, though not all of them. This sample yields about 150,000 clones, of which just over 85% are seen a single time; around 2.1% belongs to the top ten. The material sequenced was PBMCs. The receptors were gathered from a human donor in good health.

This clone came up a few times. This chain links TRBV2 with TRBJ2-7, with 11 bases lining up with TRBD2. V lost 1 base, J lost 1 base, and 6 bases stayed unmatched. The CDR3 consists of 17 residues. In germline, CDR1 is SNHLY, CDR2 FYNNEI. Written as DNA, the CDR3 is TGTGCCAGCAGTGAAGAGACACTAGCGGGAGCGTCCTACGAGCAGTACTTC. Its protein product is CASSEETLAGASYEQYF.

The chain combines TRBV7-3 with TRBJ2-7; TRBD1 is a possible D gene (5 bases). Germline CDR1 reads SGHTA; CDR2 reads FQGTGA. There are 13 residues in the CDR3. Trimming pared 4 bases from V and 6 bases from J, leaving 13 bases between. CDR3 nucleotide sequence: TGTGCCAGCAGCTCCGGACATTCGGGCGAGCAGTACTTC. This codes for CASSSGHSGEQYF.

This chain joins TRBV30 and TRBJ1-4; D unclear. The CDR3 runs 15 residues. Germline CDR1 reads GTSNPN; CDR2 reads SVGIG (reference sequence). Trimming removed 0 bases at V and 5 bases at J, with 13 bases between. The CDR3 DNA sequence: TGTGCCTGGAGTGTTTTGGGCGGGCTGAATGAAAAACTGTTTTTT. It specifies CAWSVLGGLNEKLFF.

This rearrangement joins TRBV27 to TRBJ2-3, with 8 positions matching TRBD1. Germline assignment: CDR1 MNHEY and CDR2 SMNVEV (reference sequence). The ends lost 10 bases at V and 2 bases at J; junction bases unmatched: 5. The CDR3 has 13 amino acids. The CDR3 DNA follows: TGTGCCACCAGACAGGGGAACACAGATACGCAGTATTTT. It specifies CATRQGNTDTQYF.

The V and J genes are TRBV5-4 and TRBJ2-7; D gene unclear. The ends were cut back, 0 bases at V and 5 bases at J, with 6 bases in the middle. The CDR3 spans 12 residues. Per the germline V gene, CDR1 is SGHNT and CDR2 is YYREEE (reference sequence). The CDR3 loop is CASSLASDEQYF. Written as DNA, the CDR3 is TGTGCCAGCAGCTTGGCTTCCGACGAGCAGTACTTC.

V is TRBV4-1 and J is TRBJ2-5; no clear D. This CDR3 comprises 13 residues. Trimming shortened V by 2 bases and J by 1 base, and 5 bases separated the two germline ends. Germline values: CDR1 MGHRA, CDR2 YSYEKL. The CDR3 DNA reads TGCGCCAGCAGCCAACTACCCCAAGAGACCCAGTACTTC. It specifies CASSQLPQETQYF.

J is TRBJ1-2 and V is TRBV19; TRBD1 agrees at 8 bases. V shed 3 bases, J shed 4 bases, and the junction held 10 bases outside the gene matches. Germline assignment: CDR1 LNHDA and CDR2 SQIVND (reference sequence). The CDR3 extends over 16 amino acids. Written as DNA, the CDR3 is TGTGCCAGTAGTATCGTGACAGGGGCCCCGATCTATGGCTACACCTTC. Its translation is CASSIVTGAPIYGYTF.

The CDR3 nucleotides are TGCGCCAGCAGTTTGACTAACTCCTACGAGCAGTACTTC. The encoded protein is CASSLTNSYEQYF. The chain recombines TRBV5-1 with TRBJ2-7; tentatively, D is TRBD2 (5 bases). Trimming shortened V by 5 bases and J by 0 bases, and 9 bases separated the two germline ends. Germline CDR1 and CDR2: SGHRS and YFSETQ. This CDR3 contains 13 residues.

The V call is TRBV6-6, the J call TRBJ1-5; perhaps TRBD1 as D (5 bases). Germline V gene data show CDR1 as MNHNY and CDR2 as SVGAGI (reference sequence). Deletions cut 2 bases from V and 6 bases from J, with 11 bases between. CDR3 length: 14 residues. CDR3 region: CASSYPGRGQPQHF. In DNA, the CDR3 is TGTGCCAGCAGTTACCCCGGAAGGGGTCAGCCCCAGCATTTT.

The CDR3 is CASSIVADTEAFF. DNA of the CDR3: TGTGCCAGTAGTATTGTGGCTGACACTGAAGCTTTCTTT. This sequence joins TRBV19 and TRBJ1-1; D remains ambiguous. Germline V lookup: CDR1 LNHDA, CDR2 SQIVND (reference sequence). The CDR3 has 13 residues. V was cut by 3 bases and J by 3 bases, with 8 bases left in between.

The V and J genes are TRBV7-2 and TRBJ1-4; D may be TRBD1 (5 bases). Germline V gives CDR1 SGHTA, CDR2 FQGNSA. The CDR3 covers 14 residues. Trimming shortened V by 5 bases and J by 8 bases, and 15 bases separated the two germline ends. The CDR3 spells CASSRGGVGEKLFF. The CDR3 DNA is TGTGCCAGCAGCCGCGGGGGGGTGGGAGAAAAACTGTTTTTT.

The chain joins TRBV6-5 to TRBJ1-2; a possible D gene is TRBD1 (5 bases). Looked up from germline, CDR1 is MNHEY and CDR2 is SVGAGI. The CDR3 is 15 residues long. Deletions cut 6 bases from V and 2 bases from J, with 16 bases between. CDR3 sequence (DNA): TGTGCCAGCAGGGGCGCAGGGCTGGGGAACTATGGCTACACCTTC. Translation: CASRGAGLGNYGYTF.

V and J are TRBV25-1 and TRBJ1-1, with no clear D. Germline-derived CDR1 and CDR2 are MGHDK and SYGVNS. The CDR3 runs to 14 residues. V lost 7 bases to trimming and J lost 4 bases, with 16 bases between them. Here the CDR3 reads CASMTGVPGTEAFF. The CDR3 DNA is TGTGCCAGCATGACGGGTGTTCCTGGCACTGAAGCTTTCTTT.

This chain links TRBV15 with TRBJ1-6; D possibly corresponds to TRBD1 (5 bases). CDR1 LNHNV and CDR2 YYDKDF come from the germline V gene (reference sequence). CDR3 length equals 15 residues. Trimming took 5 bases from V and 8 from J, leaving 16 bases between them. DNA for the CDR3: TGTGCCACCAGCGGCTACGTCACGGGGGATTCACCCCTCCACTTT. Amino acids: CATSGYVTGDSPLHF.

V gene TRBV5-1 combines with J gene TRBJ2-3; D unresolved. Germline V CDR1 and CDR2: SGHRS, YFSETQ. The V end was cut by 0 bases, the J end by 0 bases, with 8 bases between. This CDR3 has 15 amino acids. The CDR3 DNA follows: TGCGCCAGCAGCTTGGATGCACTAAGCACAGATACGCAGTATTTT. It codes for CASSLDALSTDTQYF.

The chain uses TRBV6-6 and TRBJ1-1; TRBD1 matches at 8 bases. The CDR3 covers 13 residues. Unmatched junction bases numbered 5, after V lost 7 bases and J lost 4 bases. CDR1 is MNHNY and CDR2 is SVGAGI in the germline V gene (reference sequence). This CDR3 is CASNQGAVTEAFF. CDR3 sequence (DNA): TGTGCCAGCAACCAGGGGGCGGTCACTGAAGCTTTCTTT.

The CDR3 bases are TGTGCCAGCAGGACTCAGGGAACTGAAGCTTTCTTT. Translated, it gives CASRTQGTEAFF. The V call is TRBV5-4, the J call TRBJ1-1, with D maybe TRBD1 (5 bases). Germline-derived CDR1 and CDR2 are SGHNT and YYREEE (reference sequence). The CDR3 has 12 residues. V lost 5 bases, J lost 5 bases, and 10 bases lay in between.

This clone has just one count. The V gene is TRBV9, the J gene TRBJ1-4; TRBD1 is a possible D gene (5 bases). Trimming took 3 bases from V and 3 from J, leaving 12 bases between them. The CDR3 sequence is 15 residues long. The germline gives CDR1 SGDLS, CDR2 YYNGEE. The CDR3 sequence: CASSAGGGPNEKLFF. The CDR3 DNA is TGTGCCAGCAGCGCCGGGGGAGGGCCTAATGAAAAACTGTTTTTT.

In its sample, this clone was seen once. The chain uses TRBV2 and TRBJ2-1; 9 nucleotides agree with TRBD2. CDR1 and CDR2 (germline): SNHLY, FYNNEI. The CDR3 totals 17 residues. V was pared by 3 bases and J by 1 base, with 7 bases of the junction left unmatched. CDR3 DNA: TGTGCCAGCAGTGAGATGGGTAGCGGGAGATCCTACAATGAGCAGTTCTTC. It encodes CASSEMGSGRSYNEQFF.

The rearrangement uses TRBV5-6 and TRBJ2-2; unclear D gene. The CDR3 has 12 amino acids. Germline CDR1 is SGHDT and CDR2 is YYEEEE. V lost 4 bases and J 7 bases, leaving 8 bases between the germline ends. Here the CDR3 reads CASSRLSGELFF. The CDR3 bases are TGTGCCAGCAGCAGATTGAGCGGGGAGCTGTTTTTT.

The chain couples TRBV7-2 to TRBJ1-2; no reliable D call. With 5 bases removed from V and 4 bases from J, the gap between germline ends came to 11 bases. Germline V gene data show CDR1 as SGHTA and CDR2 as FQGNSA. The CDR3 consists of 13 residues. CDR3 in amino acids: CASSPNMAYGYTF. The DNA for the CDR3 is TGTGCCAGCAGCCCAAATATGGCCTATGGCTACACCTTC.

The chain has TRBV13 and TRBJ1-2; 12 bases are shared with TRBD1. The CDR3 runs to 20 residues. Germline trimming cut 5 bases from V and 5 bases from J; bases unmatched to any gene: 21. Germline V gene sequence: CDR1 PRHDT, CDR2 FYEKMQ (reference sequence). The CDR3 region is CASSQRDRGQKAGFLYGYTF. The CDR3 DNA reads as TGTGCCAGCAGCCAACGGGACAGGGGGCAAAAAGCCGGATTCCTTTATGGCTACACCTTC.

The sample holds a few counts of this clone. The V gene is TRBV5-8, the J gene TRBJ1-2, with 8 positions matching TRBD1. From germline, CDR1 is SGHTS and CDR2 YDEGEE. V shed 6 bases, J shed 2 bases, and the junction held 6 bases outside the gene matches. This CDR3 contains 14 residues. This CDR3 reads CASTWTGRNYGYTF. CDR3 coding DNA: TGTGCCAGCACCTGGACAGGGCGAAACTATGGCTACACCTTC. Looking up the rest from reference TRBV5-8 and TRBJ1-2 gives the full variable domain: EAGVTQSPTHLIKTRGQQATLRCSPISGHTSVYWYQQALGLGLQFLLWYDEGEERNRGNFPPRFSGRQFPNYSSELNVNALELEDSALYLCASTWTGRNYGYTFGSGTRLTVV.

J is TRBJ2-7 and V is TRBV25-1; 8 bases map to TRBD2. The germline CDR1 and CDR2 sequences are MGHDK and SYGVNS. V lost 2 bases to trimming and J lost 5 bases; unmatched junction nucleotides: 11. The CDR3 totals 16 residues. The chain's CDR3 is CASSEKGTRSSHEQYF. The CDR3 DNA follows: TGTGCCAGCAGTGAAAAGGGGACTAGAAGTTCGCACGAGCAGTACTTC.

The chain links TRBV18 to TRBJ2-5, with 10 bases aligning to TRBD1. Trimming at V came to 3 bases and at J to 5 bases, leaving 9 bases not matched to a gene. CDR1 is KGHSH and CDR2 is LQKENI in the germline V gene. CDR3 length: 16 amino acids. The DNA of the CDR3 is TGTGCCAGCTCACCGGCTGACAGGGGGCGCGTGGAGACCCAGTACTTC. This sequence encodes CASSPADRGRVETQYF.

The V and J genes are TRBV29-1 and TRBJ1-2, with 8 bases aligning to TRBD1. V gave up 0 bases and J gave up 5 bases; unmatched junction bases: 8. Looked up from germline, CDR1 is SQVTM and CDR2 is ANQGSEA. The CDR3 is 15 residues long. CDR3 in amino acids: CSVEEFGQGGYGYTF. The CDR3, as DNA: TGCAGCGTTGAAGAATTTGGACAGGGTGGATATGGCTACACCTTC.